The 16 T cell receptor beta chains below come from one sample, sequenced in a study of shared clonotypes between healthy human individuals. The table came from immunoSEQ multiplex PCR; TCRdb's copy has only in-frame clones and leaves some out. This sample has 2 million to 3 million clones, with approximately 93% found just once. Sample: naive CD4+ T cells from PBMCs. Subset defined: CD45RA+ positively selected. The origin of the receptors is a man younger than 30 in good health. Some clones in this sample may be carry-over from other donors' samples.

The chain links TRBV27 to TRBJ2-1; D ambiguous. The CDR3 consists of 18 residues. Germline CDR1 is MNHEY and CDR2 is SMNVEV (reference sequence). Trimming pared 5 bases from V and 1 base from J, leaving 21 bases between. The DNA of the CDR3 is TGTGCCAGCAGTCTAGTCTACGTGGGCGCGCTGTCCTACAATGAGCAGTTCTTC. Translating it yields CASSLVYVGALSYNEQFF.

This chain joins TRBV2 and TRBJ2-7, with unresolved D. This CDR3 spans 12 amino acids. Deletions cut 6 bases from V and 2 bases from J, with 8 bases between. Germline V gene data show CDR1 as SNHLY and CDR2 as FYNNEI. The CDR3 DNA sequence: TGTGCCAGCAGAACATTTACCTACGAGCAGTACTTC. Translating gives CASRTFTYEQYF.

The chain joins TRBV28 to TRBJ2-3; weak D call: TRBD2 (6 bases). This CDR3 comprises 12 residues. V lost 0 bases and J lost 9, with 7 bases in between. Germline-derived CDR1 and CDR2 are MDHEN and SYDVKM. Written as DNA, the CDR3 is TGTGCCAGCAGTTTATGGCGGGAAACGCAGTATTTT. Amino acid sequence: CASSLWRETQYF.

In nucleotides, the CDR3 is TGCGCCAGCAGCTTATATTCAGGGGGCACTGAAGCTTTCTTT. It encodes CASSLYSGGTEAFF. The J gene is TRBJ1-1, the V gene TRBV5-1; 7 nucleotides line up with TRBD1. After removal of 2 bases from V and 4 bases from J, the junction contained 5 bases not matched to a gene. Germline values: CDR1 SGHRS, CDR2 YFSETQ. The CDR3 is 14 amino acids.

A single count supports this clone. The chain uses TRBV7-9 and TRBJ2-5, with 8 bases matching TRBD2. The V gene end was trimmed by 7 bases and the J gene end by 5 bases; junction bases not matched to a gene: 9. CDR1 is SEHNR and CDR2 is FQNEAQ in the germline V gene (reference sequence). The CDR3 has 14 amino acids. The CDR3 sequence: CASISGRAFETQYF. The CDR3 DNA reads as TGTGCCAGCATTTCCGGGAGGGCCTTCGAGACCCAGTACTTC.

The CDR3 loop is CSVGGQGVGSYEQYF. The DNA of the CDR3 is TGCAGCGTTGGGGGACAGGGGGTTGGTTCCTACGAGCAGTACTTC. J is TRBJ2-7 and V is TRBV29-1; TRBD1 aligns across 11 bases. This CDR3 comprises 15 residues. Germline loops: CDR1 SQVTM, CDR2 ANQGSEA. V shed 4 bases, J shed 1 base, and the junction held 6 bases outside the gene matches.

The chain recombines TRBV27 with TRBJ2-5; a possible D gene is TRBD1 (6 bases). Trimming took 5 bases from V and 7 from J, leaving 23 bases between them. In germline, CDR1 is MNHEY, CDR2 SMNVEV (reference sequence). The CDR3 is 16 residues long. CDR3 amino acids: CASSPEGRGRIGTQYF. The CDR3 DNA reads TGTGCCAGCAGTCCCGAGGGCAGGGGACGGATCGGGACCCAGTACTTC.

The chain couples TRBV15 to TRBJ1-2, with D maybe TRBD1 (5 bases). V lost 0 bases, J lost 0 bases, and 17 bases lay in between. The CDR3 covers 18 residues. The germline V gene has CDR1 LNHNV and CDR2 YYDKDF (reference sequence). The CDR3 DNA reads TGTGCCACCAGCAGAGAAAAGGGGCCTCGGGGAGCTAACTATGGCTACACCTTC. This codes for CATSREKGPRGANYGYTF.

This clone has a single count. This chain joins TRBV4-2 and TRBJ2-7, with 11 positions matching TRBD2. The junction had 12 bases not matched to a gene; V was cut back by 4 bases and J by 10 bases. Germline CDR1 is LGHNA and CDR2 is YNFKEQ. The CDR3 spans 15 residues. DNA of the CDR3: TGTGCCAGCAGCCCCCTACAAGTAGCGGGAGGGCAACAGTACTTC. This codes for CASSPLQVAGGQQYF.

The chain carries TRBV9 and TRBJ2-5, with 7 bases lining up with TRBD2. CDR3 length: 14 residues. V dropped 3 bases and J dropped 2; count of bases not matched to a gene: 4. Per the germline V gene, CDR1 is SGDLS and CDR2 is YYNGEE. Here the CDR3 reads CASSGGTTQETQYF. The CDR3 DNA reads TGTGCCAGCAGCGGAGGGACTACTCAAGAGACCCAGTACTTC.

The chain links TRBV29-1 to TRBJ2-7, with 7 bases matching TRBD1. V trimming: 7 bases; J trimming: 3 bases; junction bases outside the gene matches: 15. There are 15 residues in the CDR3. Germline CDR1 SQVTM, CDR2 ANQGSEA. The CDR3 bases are TGCAGCGCCAAGGAAGGGACAGTCCATCGCTACGAGCAGTACTTC. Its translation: CSAKEGTVHRYEQYF.

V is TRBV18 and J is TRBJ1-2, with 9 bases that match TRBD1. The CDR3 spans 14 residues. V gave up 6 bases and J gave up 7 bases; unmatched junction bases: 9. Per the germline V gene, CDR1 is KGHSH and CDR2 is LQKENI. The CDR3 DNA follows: TGTGCCAGCTCGCCGGGACAGGGTGACTCTGGCTACACCTTC. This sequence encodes CASSPGQGDSGYTF. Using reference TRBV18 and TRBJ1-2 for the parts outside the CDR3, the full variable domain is NAGVMQNPRHLVRRRGQEARLRCSPMKGHSHVYWYRQLPEEGLKFMVYLQKENIIDESGMPKERFSAEFPKEGPSILRIQQVVRGDSAAYFCASSPGQGDSGYTFGSGTRLTVV.

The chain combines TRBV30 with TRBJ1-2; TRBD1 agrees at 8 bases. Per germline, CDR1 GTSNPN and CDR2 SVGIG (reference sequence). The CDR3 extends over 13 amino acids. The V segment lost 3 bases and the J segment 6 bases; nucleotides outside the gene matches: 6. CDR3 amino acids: CAWRAGGGNGYTF. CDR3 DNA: TGTGCCTGGAGAGCAGGGGGCGGGAATGGCTACACCTTC.

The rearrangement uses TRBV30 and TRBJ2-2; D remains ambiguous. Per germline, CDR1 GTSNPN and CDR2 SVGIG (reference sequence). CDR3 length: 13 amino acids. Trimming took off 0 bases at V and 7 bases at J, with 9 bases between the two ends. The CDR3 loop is CAWSVRSLGELFF. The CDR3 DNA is TGTGCCTGGAGTGTAAGGTCACTCGGGGAGCTGTTTTTT.

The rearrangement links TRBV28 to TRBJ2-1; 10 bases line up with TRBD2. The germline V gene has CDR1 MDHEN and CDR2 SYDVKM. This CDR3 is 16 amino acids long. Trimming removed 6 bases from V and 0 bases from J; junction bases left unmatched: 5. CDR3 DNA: TGTGCCAGCAGGGATTCTAGCGGGAGCTCCTACAATGAGCAGTTCTTC. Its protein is CASRDSSGSSYNEQFF.

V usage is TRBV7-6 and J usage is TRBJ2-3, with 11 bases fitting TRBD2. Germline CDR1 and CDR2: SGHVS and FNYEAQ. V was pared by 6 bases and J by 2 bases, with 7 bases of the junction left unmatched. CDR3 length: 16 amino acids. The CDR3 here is CASRQGLAGYTDTQYF. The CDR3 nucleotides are TGTGCCAGCAGGCAAGGACTAGCGGGCTACACAGATACGCAGTATTTT.